This T cell receptor (beta chain) was documented in a study of cytomegalovirus exposure and HLA in healthy donors. Study results and caveats: Later on, a genetic analysis was performed. It linked a missense variant in DCLRE1C with V- and J-gene trimming of TCR beta. The CMV antigen specificity of a few CMV-associated chains was confirmed through in vitro analysis. Follow-up analysis found HLA locus-dependent TCR association rates, highest for DRB1 and lowest for HLA-C. The authors later found most CMV-associated TCR beta chains appeared HLA-restricted.

Germline CDR1 and CDR2: SGDLS and YYNGEE. The CDR3 covers 16 residues. V shed 4 bases and J shed 1 base, with 15 bases lying between them. The PCR made use of 60 Vbeta and 13 Jbeta primers. Clones were sequenced by immunoSEQ multiplex PCR, and TCRdb holds only the in-frame ones, with some missing. This table holds more than 200,000 clones, approximately 70% found once. This clone was picked up a small number of times. What it binds is not known. The source material was PBMCs. The V and J genes are TRBV9 and TRBJ2-1; possible D gene TRBD1, 6 bases. The receptor was derived from a man between 35 and 55 years old in good health and CMV-seropositive. The CDR3, as DNA: TGTGCCAGCAGCCTAGGGCGGCAGGGGTCCTACAATGAGCAGTTCTTC. This codes for CASSLGRQGSYNEQFF.